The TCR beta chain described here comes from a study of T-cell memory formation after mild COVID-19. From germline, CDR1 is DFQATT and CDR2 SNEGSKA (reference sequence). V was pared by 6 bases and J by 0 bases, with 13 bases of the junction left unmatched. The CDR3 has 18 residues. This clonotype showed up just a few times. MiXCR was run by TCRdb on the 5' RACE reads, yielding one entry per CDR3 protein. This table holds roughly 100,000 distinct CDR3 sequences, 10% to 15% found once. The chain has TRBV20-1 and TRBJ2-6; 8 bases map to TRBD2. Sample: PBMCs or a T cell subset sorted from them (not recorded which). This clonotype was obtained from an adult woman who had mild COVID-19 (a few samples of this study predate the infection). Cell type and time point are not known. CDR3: CSAMPGGGGNSGANVLTF. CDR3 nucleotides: TGCAGTGCCATGCCCGGGGGGGGAGGGAACTCTGGGGCCAACGTCCTGACTTTC.